Listed below are T cell receptor beta chains from one sample, sequenced in a study of T cell changes during pregnancy in multiple sclerosis. Using immunoSEQ multiplex PCR, the repertoire was profiled, and TCRdb retains in-frame clones only, with some absent. This sample has under 30,000 clones, with approximately 90% found just once. Specimen: CD4+ T cells from peripheral blood mononuclear cells, collected in the first trimester of pregnancy. All receptors come from a female donor in good health, enrolled as a control in a pregnancy study. Each CDR3 is given without its conserved first and last residue.

j_call v_call cdr3_aa
TRBJ2-5 TRBV2 ASSDTLSLETQY
TRBJ2-7 TRBV7-2 ARLAGTDHEQY
TRBJ2-3 TRBV5-6 ASSRNRDKGLLGADTQY
TRBJ2-1 TRBV6-5 ASSQSDNEQF
TRBJ2-1 TRBV5-6 ASSYSSGGWNEQF
TRBJ1-1 TRBV19 ASSKSGYRNTEAF
TRBJ2-7 TRBV6-6 ASSYWDRDLDEQY
TRBJ1-4 TRBV28 ASSFNTRGAQGEKLF
TRBJ1-2 TRBV30 AWNGVGQKVDGYT
TRBJ2-1 TRBV4-1 ASSQSGAGYNEQF
TRBJ2-1 TRBV27 ASSTQQGGDEQF
TRBJ2-2 TRBV6-1 ASSVGEAGELF
TRBJ2-7 TRBV7-9 ASSPDGGSYEQY
TRBJ2-1 TRBV9 ASSFRDSSYNEQF
TRBJ2-1 TRBV15 ATSRDRTSGSGQF
TRBJ2-7 TRBV27 ASSFLQGSYEQY
TRBJ1-2 TRBV7-9 ASSSDSNYGYT
TRBJ2-5 TRBV7-9 ASSLVVRGVYEETQY
TRBJ2-1 TRBV7-9 ASSLVRLAGGFEQF
TRBJ1-2 TRBV9 ASSPPGRSYGYT
TRBJ2-7 TRBV2 ASTQRGAGY
TRBJ2-5 TRBV29-1 SVVAGQVEQY
TRBJ2-3 TRBV4-3 ASSQEVWTSADTQY
TRBJ2-2 TRBV7-9 ASSSRGSGELF
TRBJ2-2 TRBV28 ASSLFGRENTGELF
TRBJ1-1 TRBV5-1 ASSLVPTGKNTEAF
TRBJ2-5 TRBV19 ASRGGGWETQY
TRBJ1-5 TRBV5-1 ASSLGGWQPQH
TRBJ1-4 TRBV6-1 ASSRVATNEKLF
TRBJ2-7 TRBV2 ASTGGALVEQY
TRBJ2-3 TRBV5-6 ASSFRLTGISTDTQY
TRBJ2-3 TRBV28 AGSGGGGASRPDTQY
TRBJ1-1 TRBV11-2 ASRTGTGGSVNTEAF
TRBJ2-7 TRBV30 VSASAYEQY
TRBJ1-1 TRBV5-1 ASSLGVGRWGEAF
TRBJ2-7 TRBV4-1 ASSQWLLAPDEQY
TRBJ2-2 TRBV11-3 ASSLNAAGELF
TRBJ1-2 TRBV4-3 ASSQGLGGARGYT
TRBJ2-2 TRBV4-3 ASSQDRADTGELF
TRBJ2-7 TRBV7-6 ASSETGYYEQY
TRBJ1-1 TRBV6-1 ASSEVANTEAF
TRBJ1-4 TRBV5-4 ASSLGGQESVKLF
TRBJ2-5 TRBV19 ASSTSGRETQY
TRBJ2-1 TRBV5-1 ASSSGLAIYNEQF
TRBJ2-7 TRBV10-3 AISVSGADYEQY
TRBJ2-7 TRBV28 ASSSPGGRPYEQY
TRBJ2-1 TRBV19 ASSKLAGVFNEQF
TRBJ1-4 TRBV6-6 ASSPDRATNEKLF
TRBJ1-1 TRBV5-1 ASSPGRGDTEAF
TRBJ2-6 TRBV7-2 ASSMRQGAGANVLT
TRBJ2-7 TRBV28 ASSPFRGGYEQY
TRBJ2-7 TRBV19 ASSPQRQGRFHYEQY
TRBJ1-1 TRBV6-6 ASRERVGNTEAF
TRBJ2-2 TRBV7-8 ASSYRRTGTGELF
TRBJ1-1 TRBV18 ASSVWQLNTEAF
TRBJ2-1 TRBV29-1 SVSGGSIWQF
TRBJ1-6 TRBV2 ASSSPTGSGNSPLH